The 27 T cell receptor beta chains listed next were all sequenced from one sample in a study of beta chain features in type 1 diabetes. General study findings and limits: Significant though moderate, a shortening of TCRB CDR3s appeared in all four CD4+ subsets of Type 1 diabetes patients.

cDNA synthesis used the whole RNA isolate, giving expressed TCRB sequences. Sequencing was performed with immunoSEQ multiplex PCR; in TCRdb, only in-frame clones are kept and a portion is missing. The sample gives some 47,000 clones, around 45% of which show up once; around 0.13% is in the top ten. Which antigens these TCRs recognize remains unknown. The specimen was stem cell memory CD4+ T cells from blood. These receptors were taken from a man younger than 40 with type 1 diabetes.

This chain joins TRBV7-3 and TRBJ2-7; TRBD1 matches 9 bases. V shed 5 bases, J shed 2 bases, and the junction held 7 bases outside the gene matches. Germline CDR1 reads SGHTA; CDR2 reads FQGTGA. The CDR3 runs to 15 residues. This CDR3 reads CASSPPGQGPYEQYF. CDR3 in DNA: TGTGCCAGCAGCCCTCCGGGACAGGGACCCTACGAGCAGTACTTC.

The table lists this clone with a count of one. This chain uses TRBV9 with TRBJ2-3; 9 positions agree with TRBD1. V was clipped by 0 bases and J by 3 bases; unmatched bases: 5. Per germline, CDR1 SGDLS and CDR2 YYNGEE. The CDR3 has 16 amino acids. The CDR3 here is CASSVDSGQGTDTQYF. CDR3 DNA sequence: TGTGCCAGCAGCGTAGATTCGGGACAGGGTACAGATACGCAGTATTTT.

This clone appeared a few times. The V gene is TRBV7-2, the J gene TRBJ2-5, with D hard to call. V lost 2 bases, J lost 4 bases, and 14 bases lay in between. CDR3 size: 15 residues. In germline, CDR1 is SGHTA, CDR2 FQGNSA. The CDR3: CASSLLLKSSETQYF. The CDR3 DNA is TGTGCCAGCAGCTTATTACTGAAGTCCTCAGAGACCCAGTACTTC.

The rearrangement links TRBV15 to TRBJ2-1; a possible D gene is TRBD2 (5 bases). The CDR3 consists of 14 residues. The germline gives CDR1 LNHNV, CDR2 YYDKDF (reference sequence). Deletions cut 2 bases from V and 9 bases from J, with 14 bases between. This chain's CDR3 is CATSRQQLALEQFF. CDR3 coding DNA: TGTGCCACCAGCAGACAACAATTAGCGCTTGAGCAGTTCTTC. The complete variable domain, with remaining parts taken from reference TRBV15 and TRBJ2-1, reads DAMVIQNPRYQVTQFGKPVTLSCSQTLNHNVMYWYQQKSSQAPKLLFHYYDKDFNNEADTPDNFQSRRPNTSFCFLDIRSPGLGDTAMYLCATSRQQLALEQFFGPGTRLTVL.

V and J are TRBV28 and TRBJ1-2; D is unclear. V shed 5 bases and J shed 4 bases, with 14 bases lying between them. The germline V gene has CDR1 MDHEN and CDR2 SYDVKM. The CDR3 sequence is 14 residues long. CDR3 amino acids: CASSLDNPGYGYTF. The CDR3 DNA reads as TGTGCCAGCAGTCTCGACAATCCCGGCTATGGCTACACCTTC.

The chain joins TRBV9 to TRBJ2-2, with 12 bases lining up with TRBD2. The CDR3 has 16 amino acids. Germline loops: CDR1 SGDLS, CDR2 YYNGEE. The junction had 4 bases not matched to a gene; V was cut back by 4 bases and J by 3 bases. CDR3 DNA sequence: TGTGCCAGCAGCTCCCGACTAGCGGGGGACACCGGGGAGCTGTTTTTT. This encodes CASSSRLAGDTGELFF.

V and J are TRBV7-2 and TRBJ2-6, with 9 bases identical to TRBD1. V lost 5 bases, J lost 1 base, and 6 bases stayed unmatched. The CDR3 spans 17 residues. Germline CDR1 and CDR2: SGHTA and FQGNSA. The CDR3 DNA sequence: TGTGCCAGCAGCCCGCGGGACAGGGTGTCTGGGGCCAACGTCCTGACTTTC. Translated: CASSPRDRVSGANVLTF.

The chain has TRBV7-2 and TRBJ1-1; tentatively, D is TRBD1 (6 bases). Trimming cost V 1 base and J 11 bases, with 11 bases left between them. CDR1 and CDR2 from the germline V gene are SGHTA and FQGNSA. This CDR3 contains 12 residues. The CDR3 is CASSLDSGDAFF. Written as DNA, the CDR3 is TGTGCCAGCAGCTTAGACTCAGGGGACGCTTTCTTT.

This clone appeared once. This rearrangement joins TRBV27 to TRBJ1-2; possibly TRBD1 for D (5 bases). CDR3 length: 13 residues. Germline V gives CDR1 MNHEY, CDR2 SMNVEV (reference sequence). V dropped 5 bases and J dropped 8 bases, with 15 bases sitting between them. The CDR3 nucleotides read TGTGCCAGCAGTCCCCGGACGGGGGGAGGCTACACCTTC. Its translation is CASSPRTGGGYTF.

J is TRBJ2-6 and V is TRBV18; 10 bases agree with TRBD1. Per germline, CDR1 KGHSH and CDR2 LQKENI. The CDR3 totals 18 residues. J gave up 0 bases and V 5 bases, and 7 bases lay outside the gene matches. Written as DNA, the CDR3 is TGTGCCAGCTCAACGAGACAGGGGGCGAGCTCTGGGGCCAACGTCCTGACTTTC. Translated: CASSTRQGASSGANVLTF.

As to this clone: Within the sample, other DNA sequences also encode this same CDR3. V gene TRBV18 combines with J gene TRBJ1-1, with TRBD1 as a possible D gene (5 bases). The CDR3 contains 13 residues. CDR1 KGHSH and CDR2 LQKENI come from the germline V gene. V was trimmed by 2 bases and J by 1 base, leaving 5 bases between them. The DNA of the CDR3 is TGTGCCAGCTCACCAACAGGGAACACTGAAGCTTTCTTT. Amino acid sequence: CASSPTGNTEAFF.

The genes are TRBV7-9 and TRBJ2-1; D possibly corresponds to TRBD2 (6 bases). The CDR3 extends over 14 amino acids. With 3 bases removed from V and 7 bases from J, the gap between germline ends came to 13 bases. Germline lookup yields CDR1 SEHNR and CDR2 FQNEAQ (reference sequence). CDR3 bases: TGTGCCAGCAGCTTGACTAGTTTCTTAAATGAGCAGTTCTTC. Translated: CASSLTSFLNEQFF.

The gene calls are TRBV9 and TRBJ1-5, with D possibly TRBD1 on 5 matching bases. This CDR3 is 15 amino acids long. Per the germline V gene, CDR1 is SGDLS and CDR2 is YYNGEE. Trimming shortened V by 3 bases and J by 5 bases, and 15 bases separated the two germline ends. As DNA, the CDR3 is TGTGCCAGCAGCGCTCGGGGGGGAGCCTATCAGCCCCAGCATTTT. Protein sequence: CASSARGGAYQPQHF.

The sample holds a few counts of this clone. This chain joins TRBV5-1 and TRBJ2-5; 8 positions match TRBD1. J gave up 5 bases and V 3 bases, and 6 bases lay outside the gene matches. Per the germline V gene, CDR1 is SGHRS and CDR2 is YFSETQ. The CDR3 spans 14 residues. CDR3: CASSSGQGRETQYF. Here the CDR3 DNA reads TGCGCCAGCAGCTCCGGACAGGGACGGGAGACCCAGTACTTC.

This clone was recorded only once. This rearrangement joins TRBV10-3 to TRBJ2-2, with D unresolved. V lost 0 bases, J lost 10 bases, and 18 bases lay in between. The length of the CDR3 is 16 residues. Germline assignment: CDR1 ENHRY and CDR2 SYGVKD. CDR3 region: CAISESVLPSNEELFF. DNA of the CDR3: TGTGCCATCAGTGAGTCCGTACTCCCCTCAAACGAGGAGCTGTTTTTT.

The rearrangement joins TRBV7-9 to TRBJ2-7; tentatively, D is TRBD1 (5 bases). There are 13 residues in the CDR3. With 1 base removed from V and 5 bases from J, the gap between germline ends came to 9 bases. Per germline, CDR1 SEHNR and CDR2 FQNEAQ (reference sequence). CDR3 loop: CASSLEQVNEQYF. As DNA, the CDR3 is TGTGCCAGCAGCTTAGAACAGGTCAACGAGCAGTACTTC.

The chain joins TRBV29-1 to TRBJ1-4, with D unresolved. This CDR3 is 13 amino acids long. Per the germline V gene, CDR1 is SQVTM and CDR2 is ANQGSEA. Between the trimmed V and J ends, which lost 7 bases and 0 bases, there was a span of 9 bases. Here the CDR3 DNA reads TGCAGCGCGATAGTTGCAACTAATGAAAAACTGTTTTTT. Its protein product is CSAIVATNEKLFF.

The CDR3 loop reads CASSLEGLAGNYEQYF. As DNA, the CDR3 is TGCGCCAGCAGCTTGGAGGGACTAGCGGGAAACTACGAGCAGTACTTC. V is TRBV5-1 and J is TRBJ2-7; 13 positions agree with TRBD2. CDR1 SGHRS and CDR2 YFSETQ come from the germline V gene. The CDR3 has 16 residues. V trimming: 0 bases; J trimming: 3 bases; junction bases outside the gene matches: 3. The full variable domain, its missing parts supplied by reference TRBV5-1 and TRBJ2-7, is KAGVTQTPRYLIKTRGQQVTLSCSPISGHRSVSWYQQTPGQGLQFLFEYFSETQRNKGNFPGRFSGRQFSNSRSEMNVSTLELGDSALYLCASSLEGLAGNYEQYFGPGTRLTVT.

V and J are TRBV4-3 and TRBJ2-3; 9 bases fit TRBD2. The CDR3 spans 15 residues. J lost 0 bases, V lost 4 bases, and 2 bases had no gene match. In germline, CDR1 is LGHNA, CDR2 YSLEER. CDR3 sequence: CASSPSGRSTDTQYF. The CDR3 DNA sequence: TGCGCCAGCAGCCCGAGCGGGAGGAGCACAGATACGCAGTATTTT.

This clone turned up a few times. This chain uses TRBV30 with TRBJ1-4, with D perhaps TRBD1 (6 bases). Germline values: CDR1 GTSNPN, CDR2 SVGIG (reference sequence). The CDR3 spans 13 residues. V was pared by 7 bases and J by 5 bases, with 14 bases between. The CDR3 spells CASSGQSNEKLFF. The CDR3, as DNA: TGTGCCTCCTCCGGACAGTCAAATGAAAAACTGTTTTTT.

Regarding this clone: The sample holds other DNA sequences that translate to the same CDR3. The CDR3 here is CASSPGGYEQYF. The CDR3 bases are TGCGCCAGCAGCCCAGGCGGGTACGAGCAGTACTTC. V is TRBV5-1 and J is TRBJ2-7; TRBD2 is a possible D gene (5 bases). The V gene's germline CDR1 is SGHRS and CDR2 YFSETQ. CDR3 length: 12 residues. Trimming pared 4 bases from V and 4 bases from J, leaving 9 bases between.

The chain joins TRBV18 to TRBJ2-1; 12 nucleotides align to TRBD2. Unmatched junction bases numbered 15, after V lost 8 bases and J lost 10 bases. This CDR3 has 16 amino acids. Looked up from germline, CDR1 is KGHSH and CDR2 is LQKENI. CDR3 sequence reads: CASQGAIGLAGNEQFF. The CDR3 DNA sequence: TGTGCCAGCCAAGGTGCGATAGGACTAGCGGGAAACGAGCAGTTCTTC. Based on the CDR3 plus reference TRBV18 and TRBJ2-1, the full variable domain is NAGVMQNPRHLVRRRGQEARLRCSPMKGHSHVYWYRQLPEEGLKFMVYLQKENIIDESGMPKERFSAEFPKEGPSILRIQQVVRGDSAAYFCASQGAIGLAGNEQFFGPGTRLTVL.

This sequence joins TRBV18 and TRBJ1-1, with D perhaps TRBD1 (6 bases). Trimming removed 6 bases from V and 4 bases from J, with 9 bases in between. The CDR3 extends over 12 amino acids. Germline assignment: CDR1 KGHSH and CDR2 LQKENI. DNA of the CDR3: TGTGCCAGCTCTGGGGGCATCACTGAAGCTTTCTTT. Protein product: CASSGGITEAFF.

This sequence joins TRBV19 and TRBJ1-2; perhaps TRBD1 as D (6 bases). The germline V gene has CDR1 LNHDA and CDR2 SQIVND (reference sequence). The CDR3 extends over 15 amino acids. The germline V and J ends were trimmed by 2 bases and 0 bases, with 10 bases remaining between them. CDR3 residues: CASSITGNSNYGYTF. CDR3 nucleotide sequence: TGTGCCAGTAGTATAACAGGGAATTCTAACTATGGCTACACCTTC.

This clone was seen a handful of times. V is TRBV28 and J is TRBJ2-7; TRBD2 matches at 13 bases. There are 15 residues in the CDR3. Germline trimming cut 8 bases from V and 2 bases from J; bases unmatched to any gene: 6. The germline CDR1 and CDR2 sequences are MDHEN and SYDVKM. The CDR3 DNA follows: TGTGCCAGCGGACCCGGACTAGCGGGAGCCTACGAGCAGTACTTC. The encoded protein is CASGPGLAGAYEQYF.

The CDR3 sequence: CASRSIEVTQYF. The CDR3 DNA reads as TGTGCCAGCAGGAGCATAGAGGTGACCCAGTACTTC. The V call is TRBV6-8, the J call TRBJ2-5; no firm D call. Germline V lookup: CDR1 MNHGY, CDR2 SAAAGT. V gave up 6 bases and J gave up 7 bases, with 12 bases separating them. This CDR3 is built from 12 residues.

The chain combines TRBV29-1 with TRBJ2-5, with 10 bases fitting TRBD2. The J call may be wrong; the DNA end is better matched by TRBJ2-7. Germline V CDR1 and CDR2: SQVTM, ANQGSEA. This CDR3 comprises 16 residues. In nucleotides, the CDR3 is TGCAGCGTTCAGGCCATAAGCGGGAGGGCTTCCTACGAGCAGTACTTC. Amino acids: CSVQAISGRASYEQYF.